A single sample is the source of the 10 T cell receptor beta chains below, sequenced in a study of PD-1 blockade in mismatch repair-deficient tumors. Sequencing was performed with immunoSEQ multiplex PCR; in TCRdb, only in-frame clones are kept and a portion is missing. This repertoire shows 11,000 to 15,000 clones, 70% to 85% found once; its top ten account for around 1.7%. Material: PBMCs, obtained approximately 14 weeks after starting pembrolizumab. The receptors were gathered from an adult with mismatch repair-deficient cancer.

J is TRBJ2-7 and V is TRBV7-2, with D unresolved. Per the germline V gene, CDR1 is SGHTA and CDR2 is FQGNSA. This CDR3 region has 16 residues. Trimming pared 2 bases from V and 7 bases from J, leaving 21 bases between. The CDR3 loop is CASSLRAQGPLYEQYF. In DNA form, the CDR3 reads TGTGCCAGCAGCTTACGAGCGCAAGGTCCACTATATGAGCAGTACTTC. Full variable domain (rest looked up from reference TRBV7-2 and TRBJ2-7): GAGVSQSPSNKVTEKGKDVELRCDPISGHTALYWYRQSLGQGLEFLIYFQGNSAPDKSGLPSDRFSAERTGGSVSTLTIQRTQQEDSAVYLCASSLRAQGPLYEQYFGPGTRLTVT.

The V and J genes are TRBV15 and TRBJ2-3, with 12 bases lining up with TRBD2. Trimming removed 0 bases from V and 4 bases from J; junction bases left unmatched: 5. Germline CDR1 is LNHNV and CDR2 is YYDKDF (reference sequence). The CDR3 extends over 17 amino acids. As DNA, the CDR3 is TGTGCCACCAGCAGAGATCGACTAGCGGGAGTATCAGATACGCAGTATTTT. Protein sequence: CATSRDRLAGVSDTQYF.

This clone was counted only a few times. The gene calls are TRBV6-5 and TRBJ2-7, with D possibly TRBD2 on 7 matching bases. The CDR3 is 15 residues long. The V end was cut by 6 bases, the J end by 4 bases, with 19 bases between. Germline V gives CDR1 MNHEY, CDR2 SVGAGI. The CDR3 region is CASSFFAGAPYEQYF. In DNA form, the CDR3 reads TGTGCCAGCAGCTTCTTTGCGGGGGCGCCATACGAGCAGTACTTC.

The chain uses TRBV5-6 and TRBJ1-3, with D possibly being TRBD1 (6 bases). The germline V gene encodes CDR1 SGHDT and CDR2 YYEEEE. There are 15 residues in the CDR3. The V gene lost 2 bases and the J gene lost 0 bases, with 9 bases spanning the gap. In nucleotides, the CDR3 is TGTGCCAGCAGCTTTAGGACAGCCTCTGGAAACACCATATATTTT. It is translated as CASSFRTASGNTIYF.

The chain joins TRBV14 to TRBJ2-1; the match to TRBD1 covers 10 bases. J gave up 7 bases and V 4 bases, and 7 bases lay outside the gene matches. Germline V gene sequence: CDR1 SGHDN, CDR2 FVKESK. The CDR3 spans 15 residues. CDR3 residues: CASSRDRGPRNEQFF. The DNA of the CDR3 is TGTGCCAGCAGCCGAGACAGGGGGCCGAGGAATGAGCAGTTCTTC.

V is TRBV7-8 and J is TRBJ1-5; D gene ambiguous. Per the germline V gene, CDR1 is SGHVS and CDR2 is FQNEAQ. The CDR3 is 15 residues long. Between the trimmed V and J ends, which lost 7 bases and 5 bases, there was a span of 18 bases. CDR3 sequence (DNA): TGTGCCAGCACCCCGTCCGGCCCGGGATATCAGCCCCAGCATTTT. The encoded protein is CASTPSGPGYQPQHF.

V is TRBV30 and J is TRBJ2-1; 10 bases are a match to TRBD2. CDR1 GTSNPN and CDR2 SVGIG come from the germline V gene (reference sequence). The CDR3 has 15 residues. Losses at the gene ends were 6 bases for V and 6 bases for J; bases not matched to a gene: 11. CDR3: CACQGCKREGNEQFF. CDR3 sequence (DNA): TGTGCCTGTCAGGGGTGTAAGCGGGAGGGCAATGAGCAGTTCTTC.

The V and J genes are TRBV18 and TRBJ2-5; the D gene is possibly TRBD2 (6 bases). This CDR3 comprises 14 residues. Germline V CDR1 and CDR2: KGHSH, LQKENI. Between the trimmed V and J ends, which lost 3 bases and 5 bases, there was a span of 13 bases. The CDR3 DNA reads as TGTGCCAGCTCACCGTCCCGTGGGGGGGAGACCCAGTACTTC. This sequence encodes CASSPSRGGETQYF. Supplemented by reference TRBV18 and TRBJ2-5, the full variable domain reads NAGVMQNPRHLVRRRGQEARLRCSPMKGHSHVYWYRQLPEEGLKFMVYLQKENIIDESGMPKERFSAEFPKEGPSILRIQQVVRGDSAAYFCASSPSRGGETQYFGPGTRLLVL.

The chain has TRBV11-3 and TRBJ2-7; weak D call: TRBD2 (6 bases). The germline V gene has CDR1 SGHNT and CDR2 YENEEA. CDR3 size: 14 residues. The V end lost 5 bases, the J end lost 5 bases, and 16 bases lay between the germline ends. In DNA, the CDR3 is TGTGCCAGCAGCAACCGGACTACTAGCCACGAGCAGTACTTC. This gives the protein CASSNRTTSHEQYF.

CDR3 residues: CASSLLGQAKTEAFF. In nucleotides, the CDR3 is TGTGCCAGCAGCCTTCTTGGACAGGCAAAGACTGAAGCTTTCTTT. The chain recombines TRBV11-3 with TRBJ1-1; 7 bases map to TRBD1. The CDR3 length is 15 residues. Germline V lookup: CDR1 SGHNT, CDR2 YENEEA. V shed 5 bases and J 5 bases; nucleotides not matched to a gene: 11. Full variable domain (remainder filled in from reference TRBV11-3 and TRBJ1-1): EAGVVQSPRYKIIEKKQPVAFWCNPISGHNTLYWYLQNLGQGPELLIRYENEEAVDDSQLPKDRFSAERLKGVDSTLKIQPAELGDSAVYLCASSLLGQAKTEAFFGQGTRLTVV.